This TCR beta chain was retrieved from a study of blood T cell repertoires in COVID-19 (dated by TCRdb to the early 2020s). For the study in its entirety: Collaborator samples came from the United States, Italy and Spain and covered acute and convalescent phases of COVID-19. Subjects who had been exposed to COVID-19, were actively infected with it, or had recovered from it provided the deeply sampled blood TCRbeta repertoires that made up the dataset. The material from the prospective study consisted of cDNA or gDNA derived from T cells, B-cell-depleted T cells, or PBMCs. Where available, HLA class I and class II types were obtained from metadata supplied by the sample provider rather than from assay-based typing. The samples were drawn from the first 160 participants of the ongoing ImmuneRACE study and from roughly 1,300 subjects provided by 6 global collaborators. A freely available public database, intended as a resource for researchers studying the immune response to SARS-CoV-2, is where the repertoires were released. Nearly every sample came with metadata listing a de-identified subject ID, COVID-19 status, age in years and sex. Study-wide conclusions, independent of this receptor: The quantity of clinical and demographic metadata differed by source and by participant and was supplied without curation.

The immunoSEQ Assay, a bias-controlled multiplex PCR, was used to amplify TCRbeta CDR3 regions from genomic DNA. The source study handled its data this way. The number of nucleated cells in each sample was estimated from the amplification of reference gene primers within the assay. Sequence reads were collapsed and filtered to measure the absolute abundance of every unique TCRbeta CDR3 rearrangement. Productive Simpson clonality was computed per sample as the square root of Simpson's diversity index over productive rearrangements. Not all clones reach the TCRdb copy of this immuneACCESS table, which keeps in-frame sequences only. Checked studies attribute under half of the gap to unresolved V genes and leave the rest unexplained. The D gene and trimming were derived from the DNA, and the V and J assignments and clone size from that table. This sample is represented by around 180,000 clones; roughly four fifths of them were singletons. About 1.5% of the sample is held by the ten biggest clonotypes.

V loses 5 bases of germline sequence and J loses 6 bases, and the interval between the two ends is 8 bases. The CDR3 runs 11 amino acids, cysteine and phenylalanine included. Left in the record is the CDR3 DNA by itself, 33 bases read in frame from the first base. Looking up the germline V gene (reference sequence) yields CDR1 DFQATT and CDR2 SNEGSKA. As concerns this clone: Its antigen specificity is not known. No per-base quality is available; no much larger clone lies one base away.

The collaborating institutions used their own protocols to collect whole blood in K2EDTA tubes. For TCRbeta analysis, collaborators shipped samples in one of three forms: frozen whole blood, isolated PBMCs, or DNA extracted from either of those sample types. The V and J genes are TRBV20-1 and TRBJ2-4; the best D guess is TRBD2, with 5 bases matching. Sequenced input: peripheral blood. The TCR originated in a human donor in a cohort sampled during active COVID-19. The bases read TGCAGTGCTCCCCGGGGAAACATTCAGTACTTC. It specifies CSAPRGNIQYF.